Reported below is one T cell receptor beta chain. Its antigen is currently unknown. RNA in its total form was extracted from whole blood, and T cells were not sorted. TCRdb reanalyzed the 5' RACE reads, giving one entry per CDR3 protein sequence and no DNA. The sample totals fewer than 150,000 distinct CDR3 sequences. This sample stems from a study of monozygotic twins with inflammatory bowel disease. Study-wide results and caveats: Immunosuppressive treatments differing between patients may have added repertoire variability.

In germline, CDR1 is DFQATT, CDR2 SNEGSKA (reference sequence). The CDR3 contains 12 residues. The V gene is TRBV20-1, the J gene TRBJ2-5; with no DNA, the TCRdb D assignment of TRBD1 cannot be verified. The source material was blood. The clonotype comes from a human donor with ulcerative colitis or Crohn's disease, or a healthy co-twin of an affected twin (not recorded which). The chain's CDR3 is CSASTGEETQYF.